The present entry profiles one T cell receptor (beta chain) with its context. TCRdb fed the RT-PCR reads into MiXCR, producing one record per CDR3 protein. In the table there are 650,000 to 800,000 distinct CDR3 sequences, 14% of which are singletons. There are 13 residues in the CDR3. With V trimmed by 5 bases and J by 3 bases, 2 bases remained unmatched. Germline V gene sequence: CDR1 MDHEN, CDR2 SYDVKM. The gene calls are TRBV28 and TRBJ1-2, with TRBD1 matching 8 bases. The origin of this receptor is a female donor in good health, serving as a healthy control. Sequenced input: memory CD4+ T cells from blood. For the CDR3, the DNA is TGTGCCAGCAGTACAGGGGGGTACTATGGCTACACCTTC. This translates into CASSTGGYYGYTF.